A single TCR beta chain is shown here with its context. What it recognizes is unknown. The CDR3 is 16 amino acids. CDR1 and CDR2 from the germline V gene are SGHRS and YFSETQ. Deletions cut 3 bases from V and 8 bases from J, with 20 bases between. Healthy bone marrow donors made up the donor group. These data come from a study of cytomegalovirus exposure and HLA in healthy donors. The PCR made use of 60 Vbeta and 13 Jbeta primers. The assay was immunoSEQ multiplex PCR, and TCRdb's table has in-frame clones only and misses some. Here the sample spans fewer than 200,000 clones, 80% to 85% being singletons. Broader study findings: Among TCR beta chains of equal frequency, HLA-associated ones were more clonally expanded in a later analysis. In a later analysis, CMV-associated beta chains were mostly HLA-associated, it appeared. A later analysis reportedly found that, within productive TCRs, an Asian-associated ancestry cluster had fewer N-insertions than the mean observed across the roughly 700 donors.

The rearrangement joins TRBV5-1 to TRBJ1-4; a possible D gene is TRBD1 (6 bases). Sequencing was done on a sample of PBMCs. The receptor was derived from a male donor in good health and CMV-seronegative. The CDR3 here is CASSSITQGDGEKLFF. CDR3 sequence (DNA): TGCGCCAGCAGCTCGATTACACAGGGAGATGGAGAAAAACTGTTTTTT.